Each of the 30 T cell receptor beta chains below was sequenced from the same sample in a study of T cell changes during pregnancy in multiple sclerosis. Produced via immunoSEQ multiplex PCR; TCRdb's table is partial and in-frame only. The repertoire includes around 80,000 clones, 94% of them detected once, and about 1% sits in the top ten. Sequenced material: peripheral blood, taken in the second trimester of pregnancy. These receptors were collected from a female donor in good health, enrolled as a control in a pregnancy study.

V gene TRBV29-1 combines with J gene TRBJ1-2; 8 positions agree with TRBD1. This CDR3 spans 11 amino acids. CDR1 SQVTM and CDR2 ANQGSEA come from the germline V gene. V shed 7 bases and J 2 bases; nucleotides not matched to a gene: 0. CDR3 sequence: CSGTGNYGYTF. The CDR3 region has the DNA TGCAGCGGGACAGGGAACTATGGCTACACCTTC. Variable domain in full (rest from reference TRBV29-1 and TRBJ1-2): SAVISQKPSRDICQRGTSLTIQCQVDSQVTMMFWYRQQPGQSLTLIATANQGSEATYESGFVIDKFPISRPNLTFSTLTVSNMSPEDSSIYLCSGTGNYGYTFGSGTRLTVV.

V and J are TRBV19 and TRBJ2-7; 7 positions match TRBD1. The CDR3 runs 14 residues. V lost 0 bases to trimming and J lost 7 bases; unmatched junction nucleotides: 6. Germline lookup yields CDR1 LNHDA and CDR2 SQIVND (reference sequence). The CDR3 nucleotides are TGTGCCAGTAGTATAGATCTATCAGGGGGAGAGCAGTACTTC. Its translation is CASSIDLSGGEQYF.

J is TRBJ1-1 and V is TRBV15; no clear D gene. Trimming took off 0 bases at V and 0 bases at J, with 5 bases between the two ends. The CDR3 runs 14 residues. Per germline, CDR1 LNHNV and CDR2 YYDKDF (reference sequence). CDR3 amino acids: CATSRDKLNTEAFF. DNA of the CDR3: TGTGCCACCAGCAGAGACAAGCTGAACACTGAAGCTTTCTTT.

This sequence joins TRBV10-3 and TRBJ2-7; 8 bases are shared with TRBD1. In germline, CDR1 is ENHRY, CDR2 SYGVKD. The CDR3 is 11 residues long. Trimming cost V 10 bases and J 5 bases; bases outside gene matches: 4. The CDR3: CATTGGNEQYF. DNA of the CDR3: TGTGCCACCACAGGGGGGAACGAGCAGTACTTC.

The genes are TRBV7-9 and TRBJ2-5; D perhaps matches TRBD2 (5 bases). The V and J ends lost 5 bases and 1 base respectively, with 17 bases between them. The CDR3 is made up of 16 amino acids. The germline gives CDR1 SEHNR, CDR2 FQNEAQ (reference sequence). In DNA, the CDR3 is TGTGCCAGCAGCCAACGGTCCGAGGGCCCCCAAGAGACCCAGTACTTC. It translates to CASSQRSEGPQETQYF.

V gene TRBV27 combines with J gene TRBJ1-5; no firm D call. V was shortened by 2 bases and J by 2 bases, with 10 bases between the two germline ends. Germline CDR1 is MNHEY and CDR2 is SMNVEV (reference sequence). This CDR3 is built from 15 residues. The CDR3, as DNA: TGTGCCAGCAGTTTACGGGGTAGTGGCAATCAGCCCCAGCATTTT. It specifies CASSLRGSGNQPQHF.

The chain joins TRBV25-1 to TRBJ1-4; D may be TRBD1 (5 bases). CDR1 and CDR2 (germline): MGHDK, SYGVNS. The CDR3 is made up of 15 amino acids. The V gene lost 4 bases and the J gene lost 8 bases, with 17 bases spanning the gap. The CDR3 coding sequence is TGTGCCAGCAGTGCGGGACTTAAGGAGAGGGAAAAACTGTTTTTT. It specifies CASSAGLKEREKLFF.

The chain has TRBV5-6 and TRBJ2-5; D call uncertain. In germline, CDR1 is SGHDT, CDR2 YYEEEE. There are 14 residues in the CDR3. V was trimmed by 0 bases and J by 0 bases, leaving 6 bases between them. CDR3 DNA sequence: TGTGCCAGCAGCTTGGCCGGGTACCAAGAGACCCAGTACTTC. This sequence encodes CASSLAGYQETQYF.

The chain recombines TRBV11-2 with TRBJ2-4; D is undetermined. The CDR3 runs to 14 residues. Germline V gives CDR1 SGHAT, CDR2 FQNNGV. Trimming stripped 4 bases from V and 0 bases from J, with 7 bases between. CDR3 loop: CASSSRLAKNIQYF. The CDR3 DNA follows: TGTGCCAGCAGCTCCCGGTTAGCCAAAAACATTCAGTACTTC.

The V call is TRBV14, the J call TRBJ2-7; D unclear. Germline V gives CDR1 SGHDN, CDR2 FVKESK. V gave up 5 bases and J gave up 1 base, with 9 bases separating them. This CDR3 spans 13 amino acids. For the CDR3, the DNA is TGTGCCAGCAGCACTGGGCTTTCCTACGAGCAGTACTTC. It yields the protein CASSTGLSYEQYF.

The chain combines TRBV5-1 with TRBJ1-3; TRBD1 agrees at 8 bases. Germline assignment: CDR1 SGHRS and CDR2 YFSETQ. The CDR3 runs to 18 residues. The J segment lost 0 bases and the V segment lost 4 bases, leaving 12 bases of the junction unmatched. The CDR3 region is CASSREAGGPASGNTIYF. CDR3 DNA: TGCGCCAGCAGCCGGGAGGCAGGGGGCCCTGCCTCTGGAAACACCATATATTTT. Based on the CDR3 plus reference TRBV5-1 and TRBJ1-3, the full variable domain is KAGVTQTPRYLIKTRGQQVTLSCSPISGHRSVSWYQQTPGQGLQFLFEYFSETQRNKGNFPGRFSGRQFSNSRSEMNVSTLELGDSALYLCASSREAGGPASGNTIYFGEGSWLTVV.

The rearrangement joins TRBV5-1 to TRBJ1-1; possibly TRBD1 for D (5 bases). CDR3 length: 15 residues. Germline V CDR1 and CDR2: SGHRS, YFSETQ. The V end lost 0 bases, the J end lost 6 bases, and 15 bases lay between the germline ends. The CDR3 DNA is TGCGCCAGCAGCTTGGGGGTAGGGGAAATTTCTGAAGCTTTCTTT. Its protein product is CASSLGVGEISEAFF.

The chain couples TRBV4-2 to TRBJ2-7; tentative D call: TRBD2 (6 bases). CDR1 LGHNA and CDR2 YNFKEQ come from the germline V gene. Trimming removed 0 bases from V and 5 bases from J, with 14 bases in between. The CDR3 totals 15 residues. In DNA form, the CDR3 reads TGTGCCAGCAGCCAAGATCTCGGGGAGGAGAACGAGCAGTACTTC. It yields the protein CASSQDLGEENEQYF.

The V call is TRBV11-2, the J call TRBJ2-7; 7 bases are a match to TRBD2. The CDR3 consists of 15 residues. The germline V gene has CDR1 SGHAT and CDR2 FQNNGV. V was pared by 4 bases and J by 0 bases, with 6 bases of the junction left unmatched. As DNA, the CDR3 is TGTGCCAGCAGCTGGGGGGGAGGGAGCTCCTACGAGCAGTACTTC. Translating gives CASSWGGGSSYEQYF.

The chain employs TRBV28 and TRBJ2-3; 7 bases are shared with TRBD2. CDR1 is MDHEN and CDR2 is SYDVKM in the germline V gene. V was clipped by 3 bases and J by 11 bases; unmatched bases: 14. This CDR3 comprises 15 residues. The CDR3 region is CASSFVPLSGSGQYF. CDR3 in DNA: TGTGCCAGCAGTTTTGTCCCACTTAGCGGGTCTGGGCAGTATTTT.

This clone occurred once. CDR3 nucleotides: TGTGCCAGCAGTGAAGTGGGCCTGGAAACTGAAGCTTTCTTT. Protein: CASSEVGLETEAFF. The V and J genes are TRBV6-1 and TRBJ1-1; no reliable D call. Germline V CDR1 and CDR2: MNHNS, SASEGT. The germline V and J ends were trimmed by 1 base and 5 bases, with 11 bases remaining between them. This CDR3 has 14 amino acids.

This clone was counted once. V usage is TRBV5-1 and J usage is TRBJ2-5; D is possibly TRBD2 (5 bases). This CDR3 region has 14 residues. The ends were cut back, 0 bases at V and 2 bases at J, with 8 bases in the middle. From germline, CDR1 is SGHRS and CDR2 YFSETQ. The CDR3, as DNA: TGCGCCAGCAGCTTGGCCGGGGTTCAAGAGACCCAGTACTTC. Translating gives CASSLAGVQETQYF.

V is TRBV2 and J is TRBJ2-4, with 10 bases aligning to TRBD1. This CDR3 is 17 amino acids long. The V gene end was trimmed by 6 bases and the J gene end by 0 bases; junction bases not matched to a gene: 8. Germline CDR1 is SNHLY and CDR2 is FYNNEI. Written as DNA, the CDR3 is TGTGCCAGCAGCGTTGCGGGACAGGGGTTAGCCAAAAACATTCAGTACTTC. It specifies CASSVAGQGLAKNIQYF.

This chain joins TRBV6-6 and TRBJ2-3; TRBD2 aligns across 10 bases. CDR3 size: 15 residues. Germline CDR1 MNHNY, CDR2 SVGAGI (reference sequence). Losses at the gene ends were 5 bases for V and 1 base for J; bases not matched to a gene: 3. CDR3 coding DNA: TGTGCCAGCAGTCCCGGGACTAGCGGCACAGATACGCAGTATTTT. It codes for CASSPGTSGTDTQYF.

J is TRBJ2-1 and V is TRBV5-6; D perhaps matches TRBD1 (6 bases). V shed 1 base and J shed 3 bases, with 14 bases lying between them. Germline V CDR1 and CDR2: SGHDT, YYEEEE. This CDR3 has 16 amino acids. The CDR3 spells CASSLLGQGVYNEQFF. The CDR3 DNA reads as TGTGCCAGCAGCTTGTTGGGACAAGGGGTCTACAATGAGCAGTTCTTC.

V gene TRBV7-8 combines with J gene TRBJ2-2, with TRBD2 matching 11 bases. Trimming at V came to 1 base and at J to 5 bases, leaving 3 bases not matched to a gene. Germline CDR1 SGHVS, CDR2 FQNEAQ. This CDR3 has 16 amino acids. CDR3 amino acids: CASSLETSGRTGELFF. The CDR3 region has the DNA TGTGCCAGCAGCTTAGAAACTAGCGGGAGAACCGGGGAGCTGTTTTTT.

This chain connects TRBV2 to TRBJ2-7; 9 nucleotides match TRBD2. The ends lost 2 bases at V and 6 bases at J; junction bases unmatched: 8. This CDR3 comprises 15 residues. CDR1 and CDR2 (germline): SNHLY, FYNNEI. As DNA, the CDR3 is TGTGCCAGCAGTGAACGTGGTAGCGGGAGCGGCGAGCAGTACTTC. It yields the protein CASSERGSGSGEQYF.

The rearrangement joins TRBV7-2 to TRBJ1-2; TRBD1 might be the D (5 bases). V shed 5 bases and J shed 0 bases, with 13 bases lying between them. Germline lookup yields CDR1 SGHTA and CDR2 FQGNSA. The CDR3 spans 15 residues. The CDR3 region is CASSPGGGPNYGYTF. CDR3 coding DNA: TGTGCCAGCAGCCCGGGGGGGGGTCCTAACTATGGCTACACCTTC.

The rearrangement links TRBV7-8 to TRBJ1-1; 8 nucleotides align to TRBD1. Per germline, CDR1 SGHVS and CDR2 FQNEAQ. V gave up 1 base and J gave up 7 bases; unmatched junction bases: 5. The length of the CDR3 is 14 residues. For the CDR3, the DNA is TGTGCCAGCAGCTTAGGTGGGACAGGTTATGAAGCTTTCTTT. Its protein product is CASSLGGTGYEAFF.

This clone was seen once. The chain carries TRBV9 and TRBJ2-2; 10 bases match TRBD2. Germline trimming cut 6 bases from V and 4 bases from J; bases unmatched to any gene: 6. Germline CDR1 SGDLS, CDR2 YYNGEE. CDR3 length: 15 residues. CDR3 region: CASTLAGAGTGELFF. CDR3 bases: TGTGCCAGCACCCTAGCGGGAGCGGGCACCGGGGAGCTGTTTTTT.

V and J are TRBV7-9 and TRBJ2-2; no firm D call. Germline V gene lookup returns CDR1 SEHNR and CDR2 FQNEAQ (reference sequence). With 5 bases removed from V and 5 bases from J, the gap between germline ends came to 12 bases. CDR3 size: 14 residues. CDR3 in DNA: TGTGCCAGCAGCCCGAGGCGAGGAACCGGGGAGCTGTTTTTT. Its translation is CASSPRRGTGELFF.

The rearrangement uses TRBV2 and TRBJ1-4; tentatively, D is TRBD1 (6 bases). The CDR3 has 14 residues. The V gene lost 4 bases and the J gene lost 6 bases, with 12 bases spanning the gap. Germline V gene data show CDR1 as SNHLY and CDR2 as FYNNEI. The CDR3 nucleotides read TGTGCCAGCAGTGCCATCAGGGGCGATGAAAAACTGTTTTTT. Translation: CASSAIRGDEKLFF.

This chain connects TRBV6-5 to TRBJ1-4, with 8 positions matching TRBD1. CDR3 length equals 15 residues. Per the germline V gene, CDR1 is MNHEY and CDR2 is SVGAGI. J was trimmed by 3 bases and V by 6 bases; bases with no gene match: 6. This CDR3 is CASRPQGAANEKLFF. CDR3 nucleotide sequence: TGTGCCAGCAGACCTCAGGGGGCGGCTAATGAAAAACTGTTTTTT.

The chain employs TRBV10-2 and TRBJ2-1, with 9 bases aligning to TRBD2. This CDR3 region has 16 residues. V shed 6 bases and J 3 bases; nucleotides not matched to a gene: 9. The germline CDR1 and CDR2 sequences are WSHSY and SAAADI. CDR3 sequence: CASRGGASGIYNEQFF. The CDR3 DNA sequence: TGCGCCAGCAGGGGGGGTGCTAGCGGGATCTACAATGAGCAGTTCTTC.

The CDR3 sequence is CASSTQGGEQFF. For the CDR3, the DNA is TGCGCCAGCAGCACACAGGGCGGTGAGCAGTTCTTC. This chain links TRBV5-1 with TRBJ2-1; TRBD1 is a possible D gene (6 bases). The CDR3 extends over 12 amino acids. Germline CDR1 SGHRS, CDR2 YFSETQ. Deletions cut 4 bases from V and 9 bases from J, with 11 bases between.